This TCR beta chain was obtained from a study of tissue T cells after allogeneic stem cell transplantation. Assay used: immunoSEQ multiplex PCR; TCRdb lists only in-frame clones, some missing. This table has fewer than 6,000 clones, about 50% appearing once. In the case of this clone: Gene and germline names: mouse. The read falls 1 residue short of the CDR3 end, and the missing part is taken from the germline J gene.

As to time point: mouse harvest day 7 after allogeneic transplant. Each mouse received 10^7 T-cell-depleted marrow cells plus 10^6 splenic CD5+ T cells by tail vein. The CDR3 extends over 14 amino acids. V gave up 4 bases and J gave up 6 bases; unmatched junction bases: 5. Per the germline V gene, CDR1 is SGHLS and CDR2 is HYDKME. This sequence originates from a female BALB/c mouse given C57BL/6 T cells with graft-versus-host disease after an allogeneic hematopoietic cell transplant. V usage is TRBV12-2 and J usage is TRBJ2-5; 11 positions agree with TRBD2. The sequenced sample consisted of skin. CDR3 amino acids: CASSRTGGADTQYF. The sequenced part of the CDR3 DNA is TGTGCCAGCTCCCGTACTGGGGGGGCGGACACCCAGTAC.